This passage covers 3 T cell receptor beta chains from one sample sequenced in a study of blood T cell repertoires in COVID-19. Data came from immunoSEQ multiplex PCR; TCRdb stores just in-frame clones and leaves some out. Of 220,000 or so clones listed, 86% are singletons. The specimen was peripheral blood. All receptors derive from a woman aged 45-65 years with COVID-19, enrolled during active disease.

The CDR3 here is CAISPIRDRQETQYF. The CDR3 DNA reads as TGTGCCATCAGTCCAATCCGGGACAGACAAGAGACCCAGTACTTC. The chain recombines TRBV10-3 with TRBJ2-5, with 7 bases that match TRBD1. The CDR3 extends over 15 amino acids. The germline CDR1 and CDR2 sequences are ENHRY and SYGVKD. Germline trimming cut 5 bases from V and 2 bases from J; bases unmatched to any gene: 8.

A word on this clone: The same CDR3 arises from other DNA sequences in this sample as well. J is TRBJ2-3 and V is TRBV5-1; D is uncertain. This CDR3 comprises 12 residues. V dropped 3 bases and J dropped 0 bases, with 2 bases sitting between them. Germline CDR1 and CDR2: SGHRS and YFSETQ. The CDR3 DNA sequence: TGCGCCAGCAGCTCAAGCACAGATACGCAGTATTTT. It specifies CASSSSTDTQYF.

The table lists this clone with a count of one. The J gene is TRBJ2-2, the V gene TRBV11-2; 7 bases align to TRBD2. The trim removed 2 bases at V and 4 bases at J, leaving 13 bases unmatched. The CDR3 totals 18 residues. The germline V gene has CDR1 SGHAT and CDR2 FQNNGV. The CDR3 loop is CASSLLTGRRGITGELFF. In nucleotides, the CDR3 is TGTGCCAGCAGCTTACTAACAGGTCGGCGGGGGATCACCGGGGAGCTGTTTTTT. The entire variable domain, with the rest obtained from reference TRBV11-2 and TRBJ2-2, is as follows: EAGVAQSPRYKIIEKRQSVAFWCNPISGHATLYWYQQILGQGPKLLIQFQNNGVVDDSQLPKDRFSAERLKGVDSTLKIQPAKLEDSAVYLCASSLLTGRRGITGELFFGEGSRLTVL.